This TCR delta chain was sequenced during a study of gamma-delta T cells after stem cell transplantation. By proportion, this clone is large (0.1 to 1%). V was pared by 3 bases and J by 0 bases, with 9 bases of the junction left unmatched. The CDR3 is 18 residues long. Germline loops: CDR1 GEAIGNYY, CDR2 EKD. TCRdb redid the clone calls on the RT-PCR reads with CATT. In the table there are about 2,900 delta-chain clones, about 2.6% of which are singletons. This TCR came from a human donor. It is not recorded whose cells these are; they may come from a transplant donor. Sequencing input: gamma-delta T cells. The chain carries TRDV2 and TRDJ1; 13 bases agree with TRDD3. DNA for the CDR3: TGTGCCTGTGACGTACTGGGGGATACGGAGGGGCACACCGATAAACTCATCTTT. Translating gives CACDVLGDTEGHTDKLIF.